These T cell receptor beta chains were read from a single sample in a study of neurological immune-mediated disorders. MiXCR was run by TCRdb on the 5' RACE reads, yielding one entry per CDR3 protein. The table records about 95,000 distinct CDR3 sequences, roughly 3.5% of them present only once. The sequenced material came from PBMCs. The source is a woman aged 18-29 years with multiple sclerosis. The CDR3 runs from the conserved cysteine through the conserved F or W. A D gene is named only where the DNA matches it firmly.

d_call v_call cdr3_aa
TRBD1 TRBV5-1 CASSIQGPTEAFF
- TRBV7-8 CASRTALWRDSSYEQYF
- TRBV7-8 CASSIPRGQGGYTF
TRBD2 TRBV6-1 CASSAQSGGFFF
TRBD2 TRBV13 CASREGLGSYEQYF
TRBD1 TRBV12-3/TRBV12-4 CASSQGGQFTEAFF
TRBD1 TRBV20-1 CSARTGQASYNEQFF
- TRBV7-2 CASSLARADYEQYF
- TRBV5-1 CASSPNPNTGELFF
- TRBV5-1 CASSLTVFTYEQYF
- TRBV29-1 CSVAGGGLTNYGYTF
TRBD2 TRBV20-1 CSAPGRGGYTGELFF
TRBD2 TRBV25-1 CASSDRLAVYNEQFF
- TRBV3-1 CASSQVGTFITGNTIYF
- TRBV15 CATGKTVSNQPQHF
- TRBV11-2 CASSLGGGGSYNEQFF
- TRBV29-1 CSVDRTLGDSQPQHF
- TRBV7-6 CASSSPVGGYGSYEQYF
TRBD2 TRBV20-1 CSARAYGLAESYNEQFF
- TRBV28 CASSLGGLDEKLFF
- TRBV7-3 CASSFGAANTEAFF
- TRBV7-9 CASSLRPSSSSYNEQFF
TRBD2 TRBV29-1 CSVEDTGGHYEQYF
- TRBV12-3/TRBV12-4 CASSPPDNEQFF
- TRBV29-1 CSVVSSRGETEAFF
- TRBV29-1 CSVEQQDYEQYF
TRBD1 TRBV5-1 CASSLDRGGTDTQYF
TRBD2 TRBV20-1 CSAIIAGVPYEQYF
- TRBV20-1 CSARDLGGGESTGELFF
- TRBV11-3 CASRKLGPSYNEQFF
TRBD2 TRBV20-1 CSAISGTSVQETQYF
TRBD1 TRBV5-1 CASSLGGGARSTDTQYF
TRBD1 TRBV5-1 CASSSRQGVIEQFF
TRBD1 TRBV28 CASSEIIQGAGEQYF
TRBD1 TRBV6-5 CASSSGTGVTGELFF
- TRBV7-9 CASSLEAAGFNGYTF
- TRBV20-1 CSARLTDYEQYF
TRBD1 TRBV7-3 CASSLNGWDQDRDYNEQFF
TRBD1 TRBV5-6 CASSAPGQGVYEQYF
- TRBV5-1 CASSLGQSSSYGYTF
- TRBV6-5 CASSNGRKNSPLHF
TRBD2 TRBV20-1 CSASGGTSNEQFF
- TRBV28 CASSPPEYYEQYF
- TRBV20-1 CSARVTDTQYF
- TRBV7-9 CASSGAGTGGWEQYF
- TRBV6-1 CASSEGSPQHF
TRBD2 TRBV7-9 CASSLLDGGAYEQFF
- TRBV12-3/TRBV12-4 CASSPFGGSYEQYF
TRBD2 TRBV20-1 CSASDLGWLAGRISSYEQYF
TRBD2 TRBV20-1 CSARAPSTSGGAF
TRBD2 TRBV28 CASSPWTSGGTDTQYF
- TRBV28 CASSWRGTDTQYF
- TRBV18 CASSPYRVEGEQYF
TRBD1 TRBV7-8 CASSLNRGPGELFF
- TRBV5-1 CASSLGTGNEQFF
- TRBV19 CASSRADPVAKNIQYF
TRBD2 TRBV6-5 CASSYKGGNEQYF
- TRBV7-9 CASSPFGTRLGNTIYF
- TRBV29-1 CSVERTVYGYTF
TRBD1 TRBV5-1 CASSYPGQGAGEQYF